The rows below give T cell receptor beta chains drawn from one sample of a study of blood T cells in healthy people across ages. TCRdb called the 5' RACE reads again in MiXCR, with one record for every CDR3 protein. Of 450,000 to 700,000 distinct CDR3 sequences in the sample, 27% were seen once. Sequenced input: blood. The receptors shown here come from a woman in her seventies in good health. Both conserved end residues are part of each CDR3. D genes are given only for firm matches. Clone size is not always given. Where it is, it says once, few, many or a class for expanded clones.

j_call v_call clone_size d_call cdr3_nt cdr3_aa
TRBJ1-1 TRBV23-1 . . TGCGCCAGCAGTCAAACCCCACCCACTCGGAACACTGAAGCTTTCTTT CASSQTPPTRNTEAFF
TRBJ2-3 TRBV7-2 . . TGTGCCAGCACCCCAGCGGCGGCTCGGGCGCATACGCAGTATTTT CASTPAAARAHTQYF
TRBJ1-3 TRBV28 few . TGTGCCAGCAGCTCCCTGGGGGGGGGGAGAGCAGGAAACACCATATATTTT CASSSLGGGRAGNTIYF
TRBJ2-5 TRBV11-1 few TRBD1 TGTGCCAGCAGCACGGGACAGGGCTCAAGGGAGACCCAGTACTTC CASSTGQGSRETQYF
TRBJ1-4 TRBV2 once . TGTGCCAGCAGTCGCCCTCCCCAGGGATTGACCGAAAAACTGTTTTTT CASSRPPQGLTEKLFF
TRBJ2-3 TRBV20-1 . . TGCAGTGCTATACCTGGGAAATGGGGCACAGATACGCAGTATTTT CSAIPGKWGTDTQYF
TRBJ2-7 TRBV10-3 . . TGTGCCACCATACCGGGGCAGGGGTTCTACGAGCAGTACTTC CATIPGQGFYEQYF
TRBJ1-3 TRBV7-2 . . TGTGCCAGCAGCCCAAGGGGAAACACCATATATTTT CASSPRGNTIYF
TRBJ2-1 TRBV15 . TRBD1 TGTGCCACCAGCAGCAATCGGGGACAGGGAAATGAGCAGTTCTTC CATSSNRGQGNEQFF
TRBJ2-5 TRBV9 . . TGTGCCAGCAGCCCTAATCCGGGGGAGACCCAGTACTTC CASSPNPGETQYF
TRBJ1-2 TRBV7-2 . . TGTGCCAGCAGCTTAGCTATTGGGCTCGGGTATGGCTACACCTTC CASSLAIGLGYGYTF
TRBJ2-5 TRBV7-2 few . TGTGCCATCGGTGCGTCGGGAGAGACCCAGTACTTC CAIGASGETQYF
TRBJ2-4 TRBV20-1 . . TGCAGTGCAAGGTCCATTTTAGCCAAAAACATTCAGTACTTC CSARSILAKNIQYF
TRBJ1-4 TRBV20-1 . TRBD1 TGCAGTGCCAGGGGGGTAGGGACAACTAATGAAAAACTGTTTTTT CSARGVGTTNEKLFF
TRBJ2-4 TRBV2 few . TGTGCCAGCAGTGATTCTGGGGTCAAAAACATTCAGTACTTC CASSDSGVKNIQYF
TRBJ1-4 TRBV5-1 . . TGCGCCAGCAGGGGCGGGGGACCCGCGGAAAAACTGTTTTTT CASRGGGPAEKLFF
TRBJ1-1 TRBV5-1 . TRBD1 TGCGCCAGCGGCGACAGGGAGGGCACTGAAGCTTTCTTT CASGDREGTEAFF
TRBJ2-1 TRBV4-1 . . TGCGCCAGCAGCCGCCGGGATGCCTACAATGAGCAGTTCTTC CASSRRDAYNEQFF
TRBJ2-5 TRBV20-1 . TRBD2 TGCAGTGCCGCCGGGGGGGCCGGGCAAGAGACCCAGTACTTC CSAAGGAGQETQYF
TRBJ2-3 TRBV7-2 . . TGTGCCAGCAGCCCGATTGTGGATACGCAGTATTTT CASSPIVDTQYF
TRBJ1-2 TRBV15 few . TGTGCCACCAGCAGAGACGGTAGGAGGGGCGCAGGCTACACCTTC CATSRDGRRGAGYTF
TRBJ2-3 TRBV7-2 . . TGTGCCAGCAGCGAACAGGGAGGCACAGATACGCAGTATTTT CASSEQGGTDTQYF
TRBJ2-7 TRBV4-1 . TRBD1 TGCGCCAGCAGCCCTCGACAGGGCCAAACATCGGGGGAGCAGTACTTC CASSPRQGQTSGEQYF
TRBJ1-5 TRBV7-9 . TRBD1 TGTGCCAGCAGCCCGGACAGGGGGCACGGTCAGCCCCAGCATTTT CASSPDRGHGQPQHF
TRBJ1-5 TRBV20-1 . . TGCAGTGCTACTCGGACAGACAGCAATCAGCCCCAGCATTTT CSATRTDSNQPQHF
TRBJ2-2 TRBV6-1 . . TGTGCCAGCGGGCGCAAAACGAACACCGGGGAGCTGTTTTTT CASGRKTNTGELFF
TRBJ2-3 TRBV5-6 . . TGTGTCAGCAGCTTGCTGGGCGAGCGACTCGCGGGAGATACGCAGTATTTT CVSSLLGERLAGDTQYF
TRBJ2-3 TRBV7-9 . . TGTGCCAGCAGCCCACGGACACCTGGCTTTACGCAGTATTTT CASSPRTPGFTQYF